This T cell receptor beta chain originates from a study of shared clonotypes between healthy human individuals. Libraries were prepared by immunoSEQ multiplex PCR; TCRdb keeps only in-frame clonotypes and omits some of them. The profile shows approximately 2.1 million clones, 85% to 95% of them singletons. The CDR3 is 19 amino acids. J gave up 2 bases and V 1 base, and 14 bases lay outside the gene matches. Per the germline V gene, CDR1 is LNHNV and CDR2 is YYDKDF (reference sequence). Splitting the CD4+ cells yielded a CD45RA+ naive subset and a CD45RA-negative memory subset. Sequenced: naive CD4+ T cells from PBMCs. The subset here: CD45RA+ positively selected. The receptor's source is a man between 18 and 29 years old in good health. Some clones in this sample may be carry-over from other donors' samples. The chain combines TRBV15 with TRBJ2-3; TRBD2 agrees at 8 bases. The CDR3 bases are TGTGCCACCAGCAGAGGGGTCATCGGGGTTAGCGGGACCACAGATACGCAGTATTTT. Translation gives CATSRGVIGVSGTTDTQYF.